Each of the 29 T cell receptor beta chains below was sequenced from the same sample in a study of T cell changes during pregnancy in multiple sclerosis (dated by TCRdb to about 2019). Libraries were constructed by the immunoSEQ multiplex PCR assay. TCRdb obtained this table from immuneACCESS and retained in-frame rearrangements with V and J assigned. These tables miss some clones; where compared with another copy, unresolved V genes account for less than half of the shortfall, and the remainder is unexplained. This sample gives about 100,000 clones in total; 85% to 95% of them show up just once. The ten largest clonotypes hold approximately 0.88% of the sample. Material: peripheral blood, obtained before pregnancy. These TCRs come from a female donor with multiple sclerosis, enrolled in a pregnancy study.

The chain carries TRBV10-3 and TRBJ2-7; D is perhaps TRBD2 (6 bases). The V end was cut by 0 bases, the J end by 0 bases, with 12 bases between. Germline CDR1 and CDR2: ENHRY and SYGVKD. The CDR3 covers 16 residues. CDR3 in DNA: TGTGCCATCAGTGAGTCTAGCGGATTTAGCTCCTACGAGCAGTACTTC. Its translation is CAISESSGFSSYEQYF.

This clone appeared once. CDR3 protein: CASSIGFLWTGGVRTNTGELFF. The CDR3 DNA reads as TGTGCCAGTAGTATTGGCTTTCTATGGACAGGGGGCGTCAGAACAAACACCGGGGAGCTGTTTTTT. V and J are TRBV19 and TRBJ2-2; TRBD1 aligns across 11 bases. The germline V gene encodes CDR1 LNHDA and CDR2 SQIVND (reference sequence). V lost 3 bases to trimming and J lost 2 bases; unmatched junction nucleotides: 20. This CDR3 contains 22 residues.

This rearrangement joins TRBV21-1 to TRBJ1-4; no check of the table's D call, TRBD1, against the DNA was made. TRBV21-1 is a pseudogene locus. This CDR3 region has 16 residues. The DNA for the CDR3 is TGTGCCAGCAGCACCGAAACGTCGGGACATAATGAAAAACTGTTTTTT. Translating it yields CASSTETSGHNEKLFF.

This clone was recorded once. This chain joins TRBV30 and TRBJ2-3; TRBD2 matches 11 bases. Trimming took 8 bases from V and 6 from J; bases not matched to a gene: 16. Germline CDR1 GTSNPN, CDR2 SVGIG (reference sequence). The CDR3 extends over 16 amino acids. Here the CDR3 reads CAASFSGRARTDTQYF. CDR3 DNA sequence: TGTGCCGCCTCCTTTAGCGGGAGGGCCAGGACGGATACGCAGTATTTT.

The sample holds one count of this clone. The chain links TRBV6-5 to TRBJ1-5; a possible D gene is TRBD1 (5 bases). Germline values: CDR1 MNHEY, CDR2 SVGAGI. V was clipped by 8 bases and J by 2 bases, with 16 bases between them. This CDR3 has 15 amino acids. The CDR3 spells CASSPGGIGNQPQHF. CDR3 sequence (DNA): TGTGCCAGCTCCCCTGGGGGGATAGGCAATCAGCCCCAGCATTTT.

The rearrangement links TRBV9 to TRBJ1-1; weak D call: TRBD1 (5 bases). The CDR3 contains 13 residues. Germline CDR1 reads SGDLS; CDR2 reads YYNGEE. The germline V and J ends were trimmed by 3 bases and 6 bases, with 12 bases remaining between them. The CDR3 DNA is TGTGCCAGCAGCGCAGCGGGGCGTCCTGAAGCTTTCTTT. Translation gives CASSAAGRPEAFF.

The chain joins TRBV6-4 to TRBJ1-5, with TRBD1 matching over 10 bases. J was trimmed by 3 bases and V by 7 bases; bases with no gene match: 6. The CDR3 loop spans 15 amino acids. CDR1 and CDR2 from the germline V gene are MRHNA and SNTAGT. The CDR3 reads CASIMGQGINQPQHF. For the CDR3, the DNA is TGTGCCAGCATAATGGGACAGGGGATCAATCAGCCCCAGCATTTT.

This clone has only a few counts. The chain uses TRBV19 and TRBJ2-7, with 8 nucleotides matching TRBD1. This CDR3 contains 13 residues. Trimming at V came to 3 bases and at J to 3 bases, leaving 1 base not matched to a gene. Germline CDR1 reads LNHDA; CDR2 reads SQIVND (reference sequence). CDR3 amino acids: CASSIDRGYEQYF. The CDR3 nucleotides are TGTGCCAGTAGTATCGACAGGGGCTACGAGCAGTACTTC.

The rearrangement uses TRBV27 and TRBJ2-7; 11 bases map to TRBD2. V gave up 5 bases and J gave up 2 bases; unmatched junction bases: 14. This CDR3 region has 18 residues. The germline gives CDR1 MNHEY, CDR2 SMNVEV (reference sequence). The CDR3: CASSPQPRLAGGAYEQYF. The CDR3 coding sequence is TGTGCCAGCAGTCCACAACCCAGGCTAGCGGGAGGTGCCTACGAGCAGTACTTC.

The chain combines TRBV5-8 with TRBJ1-1, with D possibly being TRBD1 (5 bases). Germline assignment: CDR1 SGHTS and CDR2 YDEGEE. V lost 1 base and J 0 bases, leaving 13 bases between the germline ends. The CDR3 is 16 residues long. The CDR3 bases are TGTGCCAGCAGCTTGTATCAGGGCATCATGAACACTGAAGCTTTCTTT. Its protein is CASSLYQGIMNTEAFF. Based on the CDR3 plus reference TRBV5-8 and TRBJ1-1, the full variable domain is EAGVTQSPTHLIKTRGQQATLRCSPISGHTSVYWYQQALGLGLQFLLWYDEGEERNRGNFPPRFSGRQFPNYSSELNVNALELEDSALYLCASSLYQGIMNTEAFFGQGTRLTVV.

This clone has a single count. This chain joins TRBV30 and TRBJ1-1; TRBD1 agrees at 7 bases. Germline lookup yields CDR1 GTSNPN and CDR2 SVGIG (reference sequence). The junction had 12 bases not matched to a gene; V was cut back by 3 bases and J by 5 bases. The CDR3 covers 15 residues. In DNA form, the CDR3 reads TGTGCCTGGAGGACGAAAAATACAGGGGATACTGAAGCTTTCTTT. Its translation is CAWRTKNTGDTEAFF.

This clone has just one count. This sequence joins TRBV19 and TRBJ2-7; D unresolved. Per germline, CDR1 LNHDA and CDR2 SQIVND (reference sequence). Deletions cut 6 bases from V and 3 bases from J, with 9 bases between. This CDR3 spans 12 amino acids. CDR3 sequence reads: CASRSSSYEQYF. The CDR3, as DNA: TGTGCCAGTAGAAGTAGTAGCTACGAGCAGTACTTC.

The chain combines TRBV6-5 with TRBJ2-2, with 7 positions matching TRBD2. V trimming: 8 bases; J trimming: 3 bases; junction bases outside the gene matches: 6. CDR3 length: 14 residues. In germline, CDR1 is MNHEY, CDR2 SVGAGI. CDR3 nucleotide sequence: TGTGCCAGCGGCCCTACTAGCGACACCGGGGAGCTGTTTTTT. Translated, it gives CASGPTSDTGELFF.

This clone has a handful of counts. CDR3 region: CASSFGQFVNTGELFF. As DNA, the CDR3 is TGTGCCAGCAGCTTCGGACAGTTCGTTAACACCGGGGAGCTGTTTTTT. The genes are TRBV7-9 and TRBJ2-2; TRBD1 might be the D (6 bases). The V and J ends lost 3 bases and 2 bases respectively, with 13 bases between them. CDR3 size: 16 residues. Germline V gives CDR1 SEHNR, CDR2 FQNEAQ (reference sequence). The full variable domain, its missing parts supplied by reference TRBV7-9 and TRBJ2-2, is DTGVSQNPRHKITKRGQNVTFRCDPISEHNRLYWYRQTLGQGPEFLTYFQNEAQLEKSRLLSDRFSAERPKGSFSTLEIQRTEQGDSAMYLCASSFGQFVNTGELFFGEGSRLTVL.

Only one count was recorded for this clone. The V and J genes are TRBV5-4 and TRBJ2-3; D is perhaps TRBD1 (6 bases). Germline CDR1 reads SGHNT; CDR2 reads YYREEE (reference sequence). Trimming shortened V by 10 bases and J by 6 bases, and 12 bases separated the two germline ends. The CDR3 sequence is 11 residues long. The DNA of the CDR3 is TGTGCCGCAGGGGAAGGGGATACGCAGTATTTT. Residues: CAAGEGDTQYF. The full variable domain, with the rest looked up from reference TRBV5-4 and TRBJ2-3, is ETGVTQSPTHLIKTRGQQVTLRCSSQSGHNTVSWYQQALGQGPQFIFQYYREEENGRGNFPPRFSGLQFPNYSSELNVNALELDDSALYLCAAGEGDTQYFGPGTRLTVL.

The chain joins TRBV18 to TRBJ1-1, with 12 positions matching TRBD1. The V gene's germline CDR1 is KGHSH and CDR2 LQKENI. Unmatched junction bases numbered 7, after V lost 1 base and J lost 7 bases. The CDR3 runs 16 residues. The DNA of the CDR3 is TGTGCCAGCTCACCACGCTTGGGACAGGGGGCTTTTGAAGCTTTCTTT. It codes for CASSPRLGQGAFEAFF.

This chain joins TRBV6-4 and TRBJ2-7; 7 nucleotides match TRBD2. The V gene end was trimmed by 4 bases and the J gene end by 3 bases; junction bases not matched to a gene: 15. The CDR3 totals 17 residues. Per the germline V gene, CDR1 is MRHNA and CDR2 is SNTAGT. DNA of the CDR3: TGTGCCAGCAGTGTTGATCCTATCTCTAGCGGAGACTACGAGCAGTACTTC. This gives the protein CASSVDPISSGDYEQYF.

The sample holds one count of this clone. In DNA form, the CDR3 reads TGTGCCAGCAGTAGGGGGCACTCTAATGAAAAACTGTTTTTT. Amino acid sequence: CASSRGHSNEKLFF. This rearrangement joins TRBV6-6 to TRBJ1-4; 7 bases map to TRBD1. V gave up 5 bases and J gave up 3 bases; unmatched junction bases: 3. The length of the CDR3 is 14 residues. The germline gives CDR1 MNHNY, CDR2 SVGAGI (reference sequence).

This chain uses TRBV4-1 with TRBJ2-7; no clear D. The CDR3 is 14 amino acids. Germline V gene data show CDR1 as MGHRA and CDR2 as YSYEKL. The V end was cut by 1 base, the J end by 2 bases, with 9 bases between. The CDR3 bases are TGCGCCAGCAGCCAAGCACGGAGAGCCTACGAGCAGTACTTC. Residues: CASSQARRAYEQYF.

This rearrangement joins TRBV12-5 to TRBJ2-2, with D possibly matching TRBD2 (5 bases). V was cut by 1 base and J by 2 bases, with 5 bases left in between. The CDR3 sequence is 14 residues long. The germline V gene has CDR1 LGHNT and CDR2 FRNRAP. CDR3 loop: CASGLGLNTGELFF. The CDR3, as DNA: TGTGCTAGTGGTTTGGGACTAAACACCGGGGAGCTGTTTTTT.

V and J are TRBV25-1 and TRBJ2-2, with TRBD2 matching 8 bases. Germline V gene data show CDR1 as MGHDK and CDR2 as SYGVNS. The CDR3 is 15 residues long. Trimming took 5 bases from V and 4 from J; bases not matched to a gene: 6. CDR3 sequence: CASSRRGGSTGELFF. In DNA, the CDR3 is TGTGCCAGCAGTCGTCGGGGGGGAAGCACCGGGGAGCTGTTTTTT. The variable domain in full, completed from reference TRBV25-1 and TRBJ2-2, reads EADIYQTPRYLVIGTGKKITLECSQTMGHDKMYWYQQDPGMELHLIHYSYGVNSTEKGDLSSESTVSRIRTEHFPLTLESARPSHTSQYLCASSRRGGSTGELFFGEGSRLTVL.

As DNA, the CDR3 is TGCGCCAGCAGCTCCGCTTTGACACGGGATAGAGCTTTCTTT. Translating it yields CASSSALTRDRAFF. The chain is built from TRBV5-1 and TRBJ1-1; D ambiguous. V shed 3 bases and J shed 10 bases, with 19 bases lying between them. The CDR3 is 14 residues long. From germline, CDR1 is SGHRS and CDR2 YFSETQ.

This sequence joins TRBV27 and TRBJ1-2; D uncertain. Germline-derived CDR1 and CDR2 are MNHEY and SMNVEV (reference sequence). With 7 bases removed from V and 0 bases from J, the gap between germline ends came to 18 bases. This CDR3 has 16 amino acids. The chain's CDR3 is CASTSLEGPANYGYTF. As DNA, the CDR3 is TGTGCCAGCACCTCCCTTGAGGGTCCCGCTAACTATGGCTACACCTTC.

This clone was seen a single time. The chain couples TRBV5-1 to TRBJ2-7; TRBD1 might be the D (5 bases). V dropped 3 bases and J dropped 0 bases, with 13 bases sitting between them. CDR3 size: 15 residues. CDR1 is SGHRS, CDR2 YFSETQ, per germline. Here the CDR3 DNA reads TGCGCCAGCAGCTCAGATTTCAGGGACTCCTACGAGCAGTACTTC. Its translation: CASSSDFRDSYEQYF.

The chain couples TRBV6-5 to TRBJ2-1; D unclear. Germline CDR1 reads MNHEY; CDR2 reads SVGAGI. The ends were cut back, 4 bases at V and 0 bases at J, with 13 bases in the middle. The CDR3 runs to 16 residues. The CDR3 DNA follows: TGTGCCAGCAGTTTTAGACCGGGTAGCTCCTACAATGAGCAGTTCTTC. Amino acids: CASSFRPGSSYNEQFF.

The rearrangement links TRBV6-5 to TRBJ1-4, with 9 bases aligning to TRBD1. This CDR3 comprises 15 residues. Germline V gene lookup returns CDR1 MNHEY and CDR2 SVGAGI. The trim removed 4 bases at V and 7 bases at J, leaving 7 bases unmatched. The CDR3 DNA follows: TGTGCCAGCAGTTTCGACAGGGGGAGAGGTGAAAAACTGTTTTTT. The encoded protein is CASSFDRGRGEKLFF.

The CDR3 sequence is CATARGLTYEQYF. Here the CDR3 DNA reads TGTGCCACCGCGCGGGGCTTAACCTACGAGCAGTACTTC. The chain joins TRBV10-3 to TRBJ2-7, with D possibly TRBD2 on 6 matching bases. The germline gives CDR1 ENHRY, CDR2 SYGVKD. V shed 10 bases and J shed 2 bases, with 15 bases lying between them. There are 13 residues in the CDR3.

The CDR3 loop reads CASSSYEWQGTYEQYF. The CDR3, as DNA: TGTGCCAGCAGTTCATACGAATGGCAGGGCACCTACGAGCAGTACTTC. The chain is built from TRBV27 and TRBJ2-7; tentative D call: TRBD1 (5 bases). V was cut by 4 bases and J by 2 bases, with 18 bases left in between. The CDR3 covers 16 residues. The germline V gene has CDR1 MNHEY and CDR2 SMNVEV (reference sequence).

V usage is TRBV11-2 and J usage is TRBJ2-2, with D tentatively TRBD2 (5 bases). From germline, CDR1 is SGHAT and CDR2 FQNNGV. The V and J ends lost 5 bases and 7 bases respectively, with 11 bases between them. The length of the CDR3 is 13 residues. This CDR3 reads CASSGVGGGELFF. The CDR3 DNA reads TGTGCCAGCAGCGGGGTAGGAGGCGGGGAGCTGTTTTTT.